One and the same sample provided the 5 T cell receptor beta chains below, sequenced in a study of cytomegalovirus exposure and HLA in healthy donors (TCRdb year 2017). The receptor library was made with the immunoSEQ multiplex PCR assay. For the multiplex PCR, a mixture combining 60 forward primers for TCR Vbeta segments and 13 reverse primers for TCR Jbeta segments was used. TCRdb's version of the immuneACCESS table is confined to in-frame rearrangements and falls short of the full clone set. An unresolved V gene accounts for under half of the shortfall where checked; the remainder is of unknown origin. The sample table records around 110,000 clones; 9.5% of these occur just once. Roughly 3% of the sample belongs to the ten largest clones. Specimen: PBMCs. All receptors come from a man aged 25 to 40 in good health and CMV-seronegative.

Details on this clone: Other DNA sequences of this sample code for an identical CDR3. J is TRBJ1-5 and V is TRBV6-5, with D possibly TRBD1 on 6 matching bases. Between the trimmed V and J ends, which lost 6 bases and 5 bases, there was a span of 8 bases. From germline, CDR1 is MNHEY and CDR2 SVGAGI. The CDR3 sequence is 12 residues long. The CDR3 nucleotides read TGTGCCAGCAGACAGGGCGATCAGCCCCAGCATTTT. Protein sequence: CASRQGDQPQHF.

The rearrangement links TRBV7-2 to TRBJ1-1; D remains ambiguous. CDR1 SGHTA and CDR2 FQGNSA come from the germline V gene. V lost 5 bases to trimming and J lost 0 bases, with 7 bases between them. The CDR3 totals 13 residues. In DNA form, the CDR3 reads TGTGCCAGCAGCCCCCCCATGAACACTGAAGCTTTCTTT. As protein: CASSPPMNTEAFF.

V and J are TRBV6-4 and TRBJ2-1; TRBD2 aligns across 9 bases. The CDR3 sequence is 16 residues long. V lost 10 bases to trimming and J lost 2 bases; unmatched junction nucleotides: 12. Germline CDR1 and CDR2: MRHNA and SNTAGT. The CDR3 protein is CAIGVVKREAYNEQFF. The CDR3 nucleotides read TGTGCCATCGGCGTTGTTAAGCGGGAGGCCTACAATGAGCAGTTCTTC.

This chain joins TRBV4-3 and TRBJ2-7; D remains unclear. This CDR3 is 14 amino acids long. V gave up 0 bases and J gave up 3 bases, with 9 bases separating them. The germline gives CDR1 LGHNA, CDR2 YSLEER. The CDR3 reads CASSQDLRVYEQYF. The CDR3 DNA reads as TGCGCCAGCAGCCAAGATCTTAGAGTCTACGAGCAGTACTTC.

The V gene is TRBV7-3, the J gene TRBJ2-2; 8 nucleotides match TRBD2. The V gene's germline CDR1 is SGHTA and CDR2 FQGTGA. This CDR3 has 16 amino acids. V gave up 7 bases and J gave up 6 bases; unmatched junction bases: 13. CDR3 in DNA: TGTGCCAGCAAATCCCCAGGAGCGGGAGCATCCGGGGAGCTGTTTTTT. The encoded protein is CASKSPGAGASGELFF.